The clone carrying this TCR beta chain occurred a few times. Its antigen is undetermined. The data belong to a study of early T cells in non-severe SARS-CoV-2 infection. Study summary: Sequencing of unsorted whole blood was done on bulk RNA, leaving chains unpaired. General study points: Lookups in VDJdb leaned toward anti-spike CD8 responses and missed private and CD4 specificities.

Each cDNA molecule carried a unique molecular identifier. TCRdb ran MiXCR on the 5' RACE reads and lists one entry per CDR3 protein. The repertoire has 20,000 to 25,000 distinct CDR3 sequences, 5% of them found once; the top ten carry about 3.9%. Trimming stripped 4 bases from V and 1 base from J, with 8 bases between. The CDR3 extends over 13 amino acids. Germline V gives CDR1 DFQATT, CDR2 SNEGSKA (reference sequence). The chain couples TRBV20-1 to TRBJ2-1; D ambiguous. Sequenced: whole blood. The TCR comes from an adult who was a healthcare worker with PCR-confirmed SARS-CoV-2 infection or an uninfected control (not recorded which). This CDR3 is CSAMGSSYNEQFF. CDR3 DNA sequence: TGCAGTGCTATGGGGTCATCCTACAATGAGCAGTTCTTC.